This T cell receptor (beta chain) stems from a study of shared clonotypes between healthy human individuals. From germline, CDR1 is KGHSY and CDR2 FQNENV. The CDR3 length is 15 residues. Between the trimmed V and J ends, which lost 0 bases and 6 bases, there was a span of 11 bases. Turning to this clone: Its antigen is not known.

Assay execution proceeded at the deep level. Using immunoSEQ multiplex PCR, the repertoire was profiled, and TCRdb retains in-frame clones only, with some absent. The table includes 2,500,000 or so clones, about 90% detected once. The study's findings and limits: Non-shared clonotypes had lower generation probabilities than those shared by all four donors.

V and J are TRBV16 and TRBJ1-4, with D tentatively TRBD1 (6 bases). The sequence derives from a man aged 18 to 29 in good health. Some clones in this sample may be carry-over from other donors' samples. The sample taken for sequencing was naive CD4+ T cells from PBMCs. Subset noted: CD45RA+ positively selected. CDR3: CASSQSFGQYEKLFF. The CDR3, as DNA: TGTGCCAGCAGCCAATCATTCGGACAGTATGAAAAACTGTTTTTT. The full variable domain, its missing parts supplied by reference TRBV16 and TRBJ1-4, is GEEVAQTPKHLVRGEGQKAKLYCAPIKGHSYVFWYQQVLKNEFKFLISFQNENVFDETGMPKERFSAKCLPNSPCSLEIQATKLEDSAVYFCASSQSFGQYEKLFFGSGTQLSVL.